The 22 T cell receptor beta chains given below trace back to one sample, sequenced in a study of response to subunit inactivated influenza vaccine. TCRdb re-analysed the RT-PCR reads in MiXCR, keeping a single row per CDR3 protein. The repertoire holds 650,000 to 800,000 distinct CDR3 sequences, with approximately 15% as singletons. The material was PBMCs from blood, obtained 14 days before vaccination. Receptors originate from a man between 50 and 59 years old who received an inactivated influenza vaccine.

This clonotype has just a few counts. V gene TRBV20-1 combines with J gene TRBJ1-1, with 7 bases aligning to TRBD1. Germline loops: CDR1 DFQATT, CDR2 SNEGSKA (reference sequence). CDR3 size: 17 residues. V dropped 6 bases and J dropped 0; count of bases not matched to a gene: 16. The CDR3 protein is CSAPHRGRGQMNTEAFF. Here the CDR3 DNA reads TGCAGTGCGCCCCACAGGGGCAGGGGCCAAATGAACACTGAAGCTTTCTTT.

V usage is TRBV4-3 and J usage is TRBJ2-2; weak D call: TRBD1 (6 bases). Germline lookup yields CDR1 LGHNA and CDR2 YSLEER. CDR3 length: 18 residues. The V and J ends lost 0 bases and 1 base respectively, with 15 bases between them. This chain's CDR3 is CASSQERAMGQNTGELFF. CDR3 nucleotide sequence: TGCGCCAGCAGCCAAGAGAGGGCGATGGGACAGAACACCGGGGAGCTGTTTTTT.

This clonotype was found many times. V usage is TRBV29-1 and J usage is TRBJ2-2; 9 nucleotides align to TRBD1. With V trimmed by 7 bases and J by 6 bases, 15 bases remained unmatched. The CDR3 consists of 16 residues. In germline, CDR1 is SQVTM, CDR2 ANQGSEA. CDR3 protein: CSASATGQGFSGELFF. Here the CDR3 DNA reads TGCAGCGCTTCTGCCACAGGACAGGGGTTTTCCGGGGAGCTGTTTTTT.

Many counts were recorded for this clonotype. The chain uses TRBV6-5 and TRBJ2-1, with TRBD1 identical over 8 bases. This CDR3 comprises 15 residues. V was pared by 2 bases and J by 7 bases, with 7 bases of the junction left unmatched. Germline CDR1 and CDR2: MNHEY and SVGAGI. The DNA of the CDR3 is TGTGCCAGCAGTTACCCAGGACAGGGTCTGAATGAGCAGTTCTTC. This codes for CASSYPGQGLNEQFF.

V is TRBV19 and J is TRBJ2-1; D gene unclear. Trimming left V 10 bases short and J 5 bases short, with 15 bases between. CDR3 length: 13 residues. Per the germline V gene, CDR1 is LNHDA and CDR2 is SQIVND (reference sequence). CDR3 nucleotides: TGTGCCACCTACGGCCGTACGAACAATGAGCAGTTCTTC. Its protein product is CATYGRTNNEQFF.

This clonotype was recorded a few times. The V gene is TRBV2, the J gene TRBJ1-1; D unresolved. The V and J ends lost 8 bases and 0 bases respectively, with 13 bases between them. Looked up from germline, CDR1 is SNHLY and CDR2 is FYNNEI. The CDR3 runs 14 residues. CDR3 loop: CASFGETLNTEAFF. The CDR3 nucleotides are TGTGCCAGCTTCGGCGAGACCTTGAACACTGAAGCTTTCTTT.

This clonotype has a count of ten or more. The chain uses TRBV29-1 and TRBJ2-1, with no clear D. V was shortened by 0 bases and J by 8 bases, with 20 bases between the two germline ends. CDR3 size: 16 residues. Germline assignment: CDR1 SQVTM and CDR2 ANQGSEA. CDR3 loop: CSVEDLEGWATHEQFF. DNA of the CDR3: TGCAGCGTTGAAGATCTTGAAGGGTGGGCTACCCATGAGCAGTTCTTC.

This chain joins TRBV5-1 and TRBJ1-2; TRBD1 is a possible D gene (5 bases). V shed 1 base and J shed 8 bases, with 12 bases lying between them. Germline V gene lookup returns CDR1 SGHRS and CDR2 YFSETQ. This CDR3 is built from 13 residues. CDR3 DNA: TGCGCCAGCAGCTTGCCGGGGGATTCCGGCTACACCTTC. Translating gives CASSLPGDSGYTF.

In this sample, this clonotype turned up a few times. CDR3 DNA: TGTGCCAGCAGCTCAGAACAGGGGGAAGAGACCCAGTACTTC. Encoded protein: CASSSEQGEETQYF. The chain carries TRBV7-9 and TRBJ2-5; 8 nucleotides line up with TRBD1. Germline V gives CDR1 SEHNR, CDR2 FQNEAQ (reference sequence). V dropped 4 bases and J dropped 3; count of bases not matched to a gene: 4. The CDR3 is 14 amino acids.

This clonotype was seen repeatedly, ten times or more. The CDR3 DNA reads as TGTGCCAGCAGTTTAGGGACAGCGGTCGGGAACACCATATATTTT. Its translation: CASSLGTAVGNTIYF. This sequence joins TRBV12-3 or TRBV12-4 and TRBJ1-3, with D maybe TRBD1 (6 bases). V gave up 1 base and J gave up 7 bases, with 14 bases separating them. The CDR3 totals 15 residues.

The table lists this clonotype with a few counts. The rearrangement links TRBV5-1 to TRBJ2-6; D may match TRBD1 or TRBD2 (5 bases each). This CDR3 has 17 residues. The germline CDR1 and CDR2 sequences are SGHRS and YFSETQ. V was trimmed by 4 bases and J by 0 bases, leaving 14 bases between them. The chain's CDR3 is CASSNRDRYSGANVLTF. The CDR3 DNA is TGCGCCAGCAGCAACCGGGACCGTTACTCTGGGGCCAACGTCCTGACTTTC. Drawing the rest from reference TRBV5-1 and TRBJ2-6, the complete variable domain is KAGVTQTPRYLIKTRGQQVTLSCSPISGHRSVSWYQQTPGQGLQFLFEYFSETQRNKGNFPGRFSGRQFSNSRSEMNVSTLELGDSALYLCASSNRDRYSGANVLTFGAGSRLTVL.

This clonotype was detected a few times. The V call is TRBV10-3, the J call TRBJ2-7, with 7 bases aligning to TRBD1. This CDR3 has 13 residues. Germline trimming cut 11 bases from V and 0 bases from J; bases unmatched to any gene: 7. From germline, CDR1 is ENHRY and CDR2 SYGVKD. CDR3: CASQGTASYEQYF. DNA of the CDR3: TGTGCCTCCCAGGGGACAGCCTCCTACGAGCAGTACTTC.

The rearrangement links TRBV5-6 to TRBJ2-5; the match to TRBD2 covers 12 bases. This CDR3 has 15 amino acids. From germline, CDR1 is SGHDT and CDR2 YYEEEE. V trimming: 3 bases; J trimming: 4 bases; junction bases outside the gene matches: 4. The CDR3 region is CASSSRLAGVETQYF. DNA of the CDR3: TGTGCCAGCAGCTCAAGACTAGCGGGAGTAGAGACCCAGTACTTC.

The CDR3 reads CSASRAEWKQYF. CDR3 in DNA: TGCAGTGCTAGCAGGGCGGAGTGGAAGCAGTACTTC. V and J are TRBV20-1 and TRBJ2-7; D is possibly TRBD1 (5 bases). This CDR3 spans 12 amino acids. Germline lookup yields CDR1 DFQATT and CDR2 SNEGSKA (reference sequence). The V end was cut by 3 bases, the J end by 8 bases, with 14 bases between.

V gene TRBV5-8 combines with J gene TRBJ2-7, with 7 bases aligning to TRBD2. The V and J ends lost 0 bases and 3 bases, in that order; junction bases with no gene match: 9. CDR1 and CDR2 from the germline V gene are SGHTS and YDEGEE. This CDR3 contains 16 residues. The DNA for the CDR3 is TGTGCCAGCAGCTTGGAACTGGCGGGAGCGGGCTACGAGCAGTACTTC. Protein sequence: CASSLELAGAGYEQYF.

The rearrangement uses TRBV27 and TRBJ2-1; D may be TRBD1 or TRBD2 (5 bases each). The CDR3 contains 17 residues. Germline assignment: CDR1 MNHEY and CDR2 SMNVEV (reference sequence). Trimming removed 4 bases at V and 0 bases at J, with 16 bases between. The CDR3 reads CASSSARGGSSYNEQFF. As DNA, the CDR3 is TGTGCCAGCAGTTCCGCACGGGGCGGAAGCTCCTACAATGAGCAGTTCTTC.

At least ten counts were recorded for this clonotype. This sequence joins TRBV5-6 and TRBJ1-6, with 7 bases identical to TRBD1. Trimming cost V 2 bases and J 9 bases; bases outside gene matches: 8. Germline V lookup: CDR1 SGHDT, CDR2 YYEEEE. The CDR3 runs 15 residues. The CDR3 bases are TGTGCCAGCAGCTTTCGGACAGGCAGGATTTCACCCCTCCACTTT. This codes for CASSFRTGRISPLHF.

This clonotype was seen only a few times. The chain uses TRBV27 and TRBJ1-1, with a tentative D call TRBD1 (6 bases). Germline-derived CDR1 and CDR2 are MNHEY and SMNVEV (reference sequence). The CDR3 extends over 16 amino acids. Trimming removed 3 bases at V and 1 base at J, with 15 bases between. The CDR3 sequence: CASSFLLGHPNTEAFF. The CDR3 bases are TGTGCCAGCAGTTTCCTCCTGGGACACCCGAACACTGAAGCTTTCTTT.

The rearrangement joins TRBV5-1 to TRBJ2-3; possibly TRBD1 for D (6 bases). The V end was cut by 2 bases, the J end by 7 bases, with 17 bases between. This CDR3 comprises 15 residues. Germline-derived CDR1 and CDR2 are SGHRS and YFSETQ. CDR3 DNA: TGCGCCAGCAGCTTAGGGGACACCGAGGTAAATACGCAGTATTTT. This translates into CASSLGDTEVNTQYF.

The chain is built from TRBV5-6 and TRBJ2-1, with D perhaps given as TRBD1 or TRBD2 (5 bases each). Germline assignment: CDR1 SGHDT and CDR2 YYEEEE. Trimming removed 5 bases from V and 7 bases from J, with 19 bases in between. The CDR3 spans 15 residues. The CDR3 DNA reads as TGTGCCAGCAGTCAGACCGGGACGCTGGGGAATGAGCAGTTCTTC. This translates into CASSQTGTLGNEQFF. The variable domain in full, with the rest retrieved from reference TRBV5-6 and TRBJ2-1, is DAGVTQSPTHLIKTRGQQVTLRCSPKSGHDTVSWYQQALGQGPQFIFQYYEEEERQRGNFPDRFSGHQFPNYSSELNVNALLLGDSALYLCASSQTGTLGNEQFFGPGTRLTVL.

This clonotype has more than one count but fewer than ten. The chain couples TRBV15 to TRBJ1-1; D not certain. The CDR3 is made up of 14 amino acids. Germline lookup yields CDR1 LNHNV and CDR2 YYDKDF (reference sequence). The V end was cut by 2 bases, the J end by 5 bases, with 12 bases between. CDR3 nucleotides: TGTGCCACCAGCAGATATCTCGAGCCAACTGAAGCTTTCTTT. Translating it yields CATSRYLEPTEAFF.

This chain joins TRBV12-3 or TRBV12-4 and TRBJ2-3; 8 nucleotides agree with TRBD1. The CDR3 extends over 19 amino acids. The V gene end was trimmed by 8 bases and the J gene end by 1 base; junction bases not matched to a gene: 20. CDR3 residues: CASYFVGTGGYRRTDTQYF. The DNA of the CDR3 is TGTGCCAGCTACTTCGTAGGGACAGGCGGATACCGACGCACAGATACGCAGTATTTT.